This T cell receptor (beta chain) was identified in a study of blood T cell repertoires in COVID-19. Sequencing was performed with immunoSEQ multiplex PCR; in TCRdb, only in-frame clones are kept and a portion is missing. The table records about 76,000 clones, around 85% of them present only once. V shed 5 bases and J shed 10 bases, with 15 bases lying between them. The CDR3 length is 13 residues. The germline V gene encodes CDR1 MNHNY and CDR2 SVGAGI (reference sequence). While infection was still active, Seattle patients were enrolled and then followed longitudinally. The source material was peripheral blood. The chain carries TRBV6-6 and TRBJ2-1; the D gene is possibly TRBD2 (5 bases). The clonotype originates from a man aged 50-59 years with COVID-19, enrolled during active disease. For the CDR3, the DNA is TGTGCCAGCAGTCCGGCCAAGAGAGGGGAGCAGTTCTTC. This codes for CASSPAKRGEQFF.